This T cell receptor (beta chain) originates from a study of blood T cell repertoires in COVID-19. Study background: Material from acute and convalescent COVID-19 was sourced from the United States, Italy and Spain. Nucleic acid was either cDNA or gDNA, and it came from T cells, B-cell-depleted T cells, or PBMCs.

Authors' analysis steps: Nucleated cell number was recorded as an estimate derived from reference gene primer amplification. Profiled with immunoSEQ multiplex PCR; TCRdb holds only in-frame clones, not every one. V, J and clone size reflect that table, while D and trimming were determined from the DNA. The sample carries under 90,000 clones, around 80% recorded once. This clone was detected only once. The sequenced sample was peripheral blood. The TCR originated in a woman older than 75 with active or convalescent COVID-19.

The CDR3 region is CSVVFTGEQFF. The CDR3 DNA reads as TGCAGCGTGGTCTTTACGGGGGAGCAGTTCTTC. The rearrangement joins TRBV29-1 to TRBJ2-1; possibly TRBD2 for D (5 bases). The germline CDR1 and CDR2 sequences are SQVTM and ANQGSEA. Trimming left V 6 bases short and J 10 bases short, with 13 bases between. CDR3 size: 11 residues.